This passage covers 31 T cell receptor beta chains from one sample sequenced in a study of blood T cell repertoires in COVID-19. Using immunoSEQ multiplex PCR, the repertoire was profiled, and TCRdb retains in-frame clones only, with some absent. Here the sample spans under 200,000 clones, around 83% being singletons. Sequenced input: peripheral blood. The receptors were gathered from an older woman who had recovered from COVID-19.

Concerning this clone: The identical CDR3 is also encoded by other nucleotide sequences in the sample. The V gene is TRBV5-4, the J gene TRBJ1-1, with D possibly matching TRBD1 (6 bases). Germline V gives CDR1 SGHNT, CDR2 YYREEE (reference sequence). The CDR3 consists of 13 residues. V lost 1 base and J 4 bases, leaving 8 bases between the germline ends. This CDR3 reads CASSLPGVTEAFF. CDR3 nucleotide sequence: TGTGCCAGCAGCTTGCCAGGGGTCACTGAAGCTTTCTTT. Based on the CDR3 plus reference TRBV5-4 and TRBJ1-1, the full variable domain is ETGVTQSPTHLIKTRGQQVTLRCSSQSGHNTVSWYQQALGQGPQFIFQYYREEENGRGNFPPRFSGLQFPNYSSELNVNALELDDSALYLCASSLPGVTEAFFGQGTRLTVV.

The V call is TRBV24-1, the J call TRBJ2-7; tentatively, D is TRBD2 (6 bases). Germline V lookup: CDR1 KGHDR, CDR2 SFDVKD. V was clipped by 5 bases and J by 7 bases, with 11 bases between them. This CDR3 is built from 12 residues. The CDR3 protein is CATSGPAGEQYF. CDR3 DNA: TGTGCCACCAGTGGACCGGCGGGGGAGCAGTACTTC.

The CDR3 sequence is CASSVGLGGEYQETQYF. CDR3 bases: TGTGCCAGCAGCGTAGGATTAGGGGGGGAGTACCAAGAGACCCAGTACTTC. V gene TRBV9 combines with J gene TRBJ2-5; D may be TRBD2 (7 bases). This CDR3 is built from 17 residues. The V end lost 0 bases, the J end lost 0 bases, and 15 bases lay between the germline ends. The V gene's germline CDR1 is SGDLS and CDR2 YYNGEE.

CDR3 protein: CASSHRDRGPGYTF. The CDR3 nucleotides are TGTGCCAGCTCACACCGGGACAGGGGGCCTGGCTACACCTTC. V and J are TRBV18 and TRBJ1-2; 12 bases map to TRBD1. The ends lost 4 bases at V and 7 bases at J; junction bases unmatched: 4. This CDR3 region has 14 residues. Germline CDR1 is KGHSH and CDR2 is LQKENI.

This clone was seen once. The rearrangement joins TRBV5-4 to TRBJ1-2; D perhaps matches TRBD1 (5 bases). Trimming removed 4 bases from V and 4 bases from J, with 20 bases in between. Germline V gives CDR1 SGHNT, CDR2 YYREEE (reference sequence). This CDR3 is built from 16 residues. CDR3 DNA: TGTGCCAGCAGCCGGGGCGGGGAGGGGTTGGGCTATGGCTACACCTTC. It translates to CASSRGGEGLGYGYTF.

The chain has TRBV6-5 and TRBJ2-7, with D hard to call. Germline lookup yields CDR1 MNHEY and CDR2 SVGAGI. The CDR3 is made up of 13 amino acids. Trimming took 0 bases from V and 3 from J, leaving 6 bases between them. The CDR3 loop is CASSYSRGYEQYF. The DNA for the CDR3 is TGTGCCAGCAGTTACTCAAGAGGCTACGAGCAGTACTTC.

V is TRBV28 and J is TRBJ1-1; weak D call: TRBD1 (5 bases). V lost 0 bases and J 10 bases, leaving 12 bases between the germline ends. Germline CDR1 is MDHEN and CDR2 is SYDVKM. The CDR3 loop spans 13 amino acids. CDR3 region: CASSLWSGWGAFF. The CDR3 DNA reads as TGTGCCAGCAGTTTATGGTCAGGGTGGGGAGCTTTCTTT.

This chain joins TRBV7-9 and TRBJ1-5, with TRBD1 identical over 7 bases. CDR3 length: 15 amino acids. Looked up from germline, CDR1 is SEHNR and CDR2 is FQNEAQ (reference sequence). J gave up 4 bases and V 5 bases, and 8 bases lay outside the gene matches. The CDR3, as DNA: TGTGCCAGCAGCGGGGCGGGGACAGATAATCAGCCCCAGCATTTT. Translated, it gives CASSGAGTDNQPQHF.

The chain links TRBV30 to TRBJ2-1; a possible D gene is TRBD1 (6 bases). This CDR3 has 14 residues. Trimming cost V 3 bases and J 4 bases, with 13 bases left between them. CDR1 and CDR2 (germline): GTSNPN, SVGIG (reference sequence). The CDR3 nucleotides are TGTGCCTGGAGGCGGTGGCAGGGGTACAATGAGCAGTTCTTC. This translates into CAWRRWQGYNEQFF.

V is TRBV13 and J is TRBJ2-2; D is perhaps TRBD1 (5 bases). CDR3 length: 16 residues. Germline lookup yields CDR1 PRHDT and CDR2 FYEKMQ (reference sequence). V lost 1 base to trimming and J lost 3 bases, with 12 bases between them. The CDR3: CASSLVGRVDTGELFF. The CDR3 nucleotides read TGTGCCAGCAGCTTAGTCGGCAGGGTGGACACCGGGGAGCTGTTTTTT.

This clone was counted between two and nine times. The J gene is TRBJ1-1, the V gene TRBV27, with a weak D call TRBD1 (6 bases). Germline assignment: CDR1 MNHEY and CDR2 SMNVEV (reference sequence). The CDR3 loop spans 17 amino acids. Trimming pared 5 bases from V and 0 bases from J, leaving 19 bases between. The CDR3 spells CASSLRPQGWMNTEAFF. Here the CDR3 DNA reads TGTGCCAGCAGTCTTCGACCACAGGGATGGATGAACACTGAAGCTTTCTTT.

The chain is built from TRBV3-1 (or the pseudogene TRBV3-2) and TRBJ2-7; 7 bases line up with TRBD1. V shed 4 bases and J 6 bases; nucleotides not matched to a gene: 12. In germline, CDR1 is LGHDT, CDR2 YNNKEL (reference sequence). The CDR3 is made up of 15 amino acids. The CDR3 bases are TGTGCCAGCAGCCGGCACGGGACAGACCTCGGCGAGCAGTACTTC. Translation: CASSRHGTDLGEQYF.

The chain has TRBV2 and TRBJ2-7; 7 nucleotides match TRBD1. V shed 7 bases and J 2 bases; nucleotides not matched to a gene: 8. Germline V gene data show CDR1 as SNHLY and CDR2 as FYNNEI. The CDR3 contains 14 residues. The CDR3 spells CASIPTGIPYEQYF. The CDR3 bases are TGTGCCAGCATTCCGACAGGGATTCCCTACGAGCAGTACTTC.

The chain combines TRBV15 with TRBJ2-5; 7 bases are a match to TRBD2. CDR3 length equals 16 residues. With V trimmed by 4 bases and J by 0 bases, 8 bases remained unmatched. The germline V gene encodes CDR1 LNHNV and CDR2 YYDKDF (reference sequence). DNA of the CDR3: TGTGCCACCAGCACACTCCGCGGGGGAGACCAAGAGACCCAGTACTTC. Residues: CATSTLRGGDQETQYF.

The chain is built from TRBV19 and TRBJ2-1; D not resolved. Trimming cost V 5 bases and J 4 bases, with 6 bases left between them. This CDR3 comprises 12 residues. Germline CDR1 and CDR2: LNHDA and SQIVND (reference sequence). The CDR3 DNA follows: TGTGCCAGTAGTCTCCTGTACAATGAGCAGTTCTTC. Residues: CASSLLYNEQFF.

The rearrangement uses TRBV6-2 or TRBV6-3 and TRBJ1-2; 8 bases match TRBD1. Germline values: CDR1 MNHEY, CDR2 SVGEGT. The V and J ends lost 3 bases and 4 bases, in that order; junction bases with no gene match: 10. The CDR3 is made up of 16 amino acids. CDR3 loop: CASSYGPPGGGYGYTF. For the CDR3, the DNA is TGTGCCAGCAGTTATGGCCCCCCAGGGGGCGGCTATGGCTACACCTTC.

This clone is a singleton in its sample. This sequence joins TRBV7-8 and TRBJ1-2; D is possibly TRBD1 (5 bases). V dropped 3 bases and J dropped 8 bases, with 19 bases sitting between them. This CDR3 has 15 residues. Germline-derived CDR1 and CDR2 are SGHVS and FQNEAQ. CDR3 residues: CASSFAGGTAGGYTF. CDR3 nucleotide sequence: TGTGCCAGCAGCTTCGCGGGGGGGACGGCGGGGGGCTACACCTTC.

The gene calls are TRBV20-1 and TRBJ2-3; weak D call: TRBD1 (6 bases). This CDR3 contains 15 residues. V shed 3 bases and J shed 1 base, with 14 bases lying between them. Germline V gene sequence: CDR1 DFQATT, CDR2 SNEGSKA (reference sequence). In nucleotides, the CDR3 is TGCAGTGCTAGTGTATTCGGACAGCGCACAGATACGCAGTATTTT. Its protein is CSASVFGQRTDTQYF.

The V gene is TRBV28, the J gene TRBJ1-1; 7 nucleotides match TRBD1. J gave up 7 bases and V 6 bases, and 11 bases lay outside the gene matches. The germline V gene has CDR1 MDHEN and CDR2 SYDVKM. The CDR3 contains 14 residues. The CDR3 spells CASSPPTGLVEAFF. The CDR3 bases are TGTGCCAGCAGCCCCCCGACAGGGTTGGTTGAAGCTTTCTTT.

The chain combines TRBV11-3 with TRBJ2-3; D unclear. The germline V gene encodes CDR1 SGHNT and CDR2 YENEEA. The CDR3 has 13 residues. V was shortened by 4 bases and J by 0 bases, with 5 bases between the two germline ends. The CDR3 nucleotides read TGTGCCAGCAGCTATCGGAGCACAGATACGCAGTATTTT. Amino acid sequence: CASSYRSTDTQYF.

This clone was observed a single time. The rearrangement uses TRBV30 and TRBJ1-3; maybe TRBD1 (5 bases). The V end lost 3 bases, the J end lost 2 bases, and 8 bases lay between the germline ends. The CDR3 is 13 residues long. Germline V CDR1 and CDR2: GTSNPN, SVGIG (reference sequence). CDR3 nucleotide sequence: TGTGCCTGGAGCCCGGGGGCTGGAAACACCATATATTTT. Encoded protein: CAWSPGAGNTIYF. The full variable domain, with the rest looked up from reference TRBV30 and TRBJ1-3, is SQTIHQWPATLVQPVGSPLSLECTVEGTSNPNLYWYRQAAGRGLQLLFYSVGIGQISSEVPQNLSASRPQDRQFILSSKKLLLSDSGFYLCAWSPGAGNTIYFGEGSWLTVV.

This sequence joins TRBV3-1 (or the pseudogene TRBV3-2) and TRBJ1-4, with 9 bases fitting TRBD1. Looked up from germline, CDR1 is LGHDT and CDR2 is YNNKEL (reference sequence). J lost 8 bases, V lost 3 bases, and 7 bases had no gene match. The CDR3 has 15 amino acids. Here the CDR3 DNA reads TGTGCCAGCAGCCACGGACAGGGGCTAGGAGAAAAACTGTTTTTT. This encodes CASSHGQGLGEKLFF.

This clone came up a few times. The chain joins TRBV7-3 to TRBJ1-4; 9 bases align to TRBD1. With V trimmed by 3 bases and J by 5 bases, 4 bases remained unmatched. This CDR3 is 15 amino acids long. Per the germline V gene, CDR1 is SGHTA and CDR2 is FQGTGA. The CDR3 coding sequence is TGTGCCAGCAGCTTCTCGGGACAGGGAAATGAAAAACTGTTTTTT. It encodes CASSFSGQGNEKLFF. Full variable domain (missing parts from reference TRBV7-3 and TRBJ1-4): GAGVSQTPSNKVTEKGKYVELRCDPISGHTALYWYRQSLGQGPEFLIYFQGTGAADDSGLPNDRFFAVRPEGSVSTLKIQRTERGDSAVYLCASSFSGQGNEKLFFGSGTQLSVL.

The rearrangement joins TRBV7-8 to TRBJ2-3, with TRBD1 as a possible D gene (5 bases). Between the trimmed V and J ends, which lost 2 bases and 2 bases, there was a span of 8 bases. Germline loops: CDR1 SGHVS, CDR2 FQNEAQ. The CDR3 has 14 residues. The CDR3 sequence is CASSLRGATDTQYF. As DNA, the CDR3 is TGTGCCAGCAGCTTAAGGGGTGCCACAGATACGCAGTATTTT.

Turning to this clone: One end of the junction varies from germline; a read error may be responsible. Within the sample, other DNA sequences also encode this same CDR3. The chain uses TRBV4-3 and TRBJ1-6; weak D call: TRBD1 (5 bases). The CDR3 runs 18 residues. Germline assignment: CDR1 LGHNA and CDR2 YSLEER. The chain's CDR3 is CASSQDVGGRSYNSPLHF. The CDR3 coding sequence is TGCGCCAGCAGTCAAGATGTCGGGGGTCGGTCCTATAATTCACCCCTCCACTTT.

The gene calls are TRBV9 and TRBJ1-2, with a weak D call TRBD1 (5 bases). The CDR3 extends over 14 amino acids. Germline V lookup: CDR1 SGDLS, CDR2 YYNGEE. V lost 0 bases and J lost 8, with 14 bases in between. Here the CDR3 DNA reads TGTGCCAGCAGCGTAGAGCCCCAGGGTGTCGGCTACACCTTC. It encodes CASSVEPQGVGYTF.

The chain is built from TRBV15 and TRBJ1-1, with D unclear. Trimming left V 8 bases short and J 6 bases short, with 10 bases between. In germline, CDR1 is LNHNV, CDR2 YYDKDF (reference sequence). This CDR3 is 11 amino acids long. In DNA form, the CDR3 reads TGTGCCACCCAGGAGGCGGCTGAAGCTTTCTTT. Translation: CATQEAAEAFF.

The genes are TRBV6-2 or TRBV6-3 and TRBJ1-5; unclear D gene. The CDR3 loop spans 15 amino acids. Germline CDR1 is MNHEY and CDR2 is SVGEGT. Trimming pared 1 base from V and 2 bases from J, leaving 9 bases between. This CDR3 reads CASSYLASGNQPQHF. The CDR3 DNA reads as TGTGCCAGCAGTTACTTGGCATCTGGCAATCAGCCCCAGCATTTT.

CDR3 bases: TGCGCCAGCAGCCACCACCGCGGGGAGATCGGGGAGCTGTTTTTT. Its translation is CASSHHRGEIGELFF. The chain couples TRBV4-1 to TRBJ2-2, with TRBD2 as a possible D gene (6 bases). The CDR3 totals 15 residues. V was clipped by 3 bases and J by 7 bases, with 15 bases between them. Germline CDR1 reads MGHRA; CDR2 reads YSYEKL.

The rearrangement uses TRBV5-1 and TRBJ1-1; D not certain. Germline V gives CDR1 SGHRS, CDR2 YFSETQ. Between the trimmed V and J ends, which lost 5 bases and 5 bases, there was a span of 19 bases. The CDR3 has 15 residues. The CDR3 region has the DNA TGCGCCAGCAGATCCCTGCCGGGTGGGAGAACTGAAGCTTTCTTT. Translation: CASRSLPGGRTEAFF.

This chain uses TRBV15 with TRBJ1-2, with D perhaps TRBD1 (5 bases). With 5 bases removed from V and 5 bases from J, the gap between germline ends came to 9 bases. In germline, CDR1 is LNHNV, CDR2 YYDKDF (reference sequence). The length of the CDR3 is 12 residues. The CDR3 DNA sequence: TGTGCCACCAGCGGATCAGGGTATGGCTACACCTTC. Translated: CATSGSGYGYTF.